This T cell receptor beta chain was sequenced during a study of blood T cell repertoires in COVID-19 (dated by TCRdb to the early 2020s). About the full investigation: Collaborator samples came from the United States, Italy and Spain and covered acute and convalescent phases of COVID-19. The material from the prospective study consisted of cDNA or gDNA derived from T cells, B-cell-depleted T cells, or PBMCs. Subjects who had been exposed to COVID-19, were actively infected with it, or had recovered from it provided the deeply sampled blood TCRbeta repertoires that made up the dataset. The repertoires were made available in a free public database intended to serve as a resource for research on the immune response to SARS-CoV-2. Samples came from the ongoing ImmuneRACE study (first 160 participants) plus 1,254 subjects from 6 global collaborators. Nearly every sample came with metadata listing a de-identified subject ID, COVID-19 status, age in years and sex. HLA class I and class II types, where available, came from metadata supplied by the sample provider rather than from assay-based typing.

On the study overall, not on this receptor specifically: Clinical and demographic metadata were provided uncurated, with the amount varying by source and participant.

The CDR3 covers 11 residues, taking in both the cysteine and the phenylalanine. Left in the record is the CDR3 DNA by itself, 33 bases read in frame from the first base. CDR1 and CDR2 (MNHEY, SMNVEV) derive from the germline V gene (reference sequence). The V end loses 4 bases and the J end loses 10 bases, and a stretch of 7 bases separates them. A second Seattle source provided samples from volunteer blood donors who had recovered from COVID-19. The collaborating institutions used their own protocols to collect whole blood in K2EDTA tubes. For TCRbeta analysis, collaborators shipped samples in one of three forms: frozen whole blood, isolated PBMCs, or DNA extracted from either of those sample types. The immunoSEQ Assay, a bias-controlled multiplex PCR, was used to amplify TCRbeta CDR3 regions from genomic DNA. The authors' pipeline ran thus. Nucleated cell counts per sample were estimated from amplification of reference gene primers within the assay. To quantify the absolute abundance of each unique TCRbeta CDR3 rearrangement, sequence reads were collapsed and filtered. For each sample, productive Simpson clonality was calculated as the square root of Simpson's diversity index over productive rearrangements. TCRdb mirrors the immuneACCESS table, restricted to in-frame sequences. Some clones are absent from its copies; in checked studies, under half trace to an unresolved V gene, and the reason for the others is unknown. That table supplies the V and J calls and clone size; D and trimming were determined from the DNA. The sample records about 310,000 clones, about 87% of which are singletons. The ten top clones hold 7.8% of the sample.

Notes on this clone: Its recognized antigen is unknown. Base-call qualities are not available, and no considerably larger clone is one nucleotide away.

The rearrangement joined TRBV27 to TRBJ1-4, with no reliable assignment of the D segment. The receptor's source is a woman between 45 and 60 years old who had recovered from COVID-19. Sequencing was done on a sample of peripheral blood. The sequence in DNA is TGTGCCAGCAGTTATTCAGGAAAACTGTTTTTT. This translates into CASSYSGKLFF. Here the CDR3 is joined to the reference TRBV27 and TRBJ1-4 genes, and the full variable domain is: EAQVTQNPRYLITVTGKKLTVTCSQNMNHEYMSWYRQDPGLGLRQIYYSMNVEVTDKGDVPEGYKVSRKEKRNFPLILESPSPNQTSLYFCASSYSGKLFFGSGTQLSVL.